The present T cell receptor beta chain was sequenced within a study of blood T cell repertoires in COVID-19. Looking at the study overall: Nucleic acid was either cDNA or gDNA, and it came from T cells, B-cell-depleted T cells, or PBMCs.

In the original processing: Researchers report that nucleated cell counts were estimated from reference gene primer amplification. Method: immunoSEQ multiplex PCR; TCRdb's copy keeps in-frame clones and lacks some. V and J calls and clone size follow that table, whereas D and trimming were derived from the DNA. This table holds under 50,000 clones, 77% found once. The germline V and J ends were trimmed by 0 bases and 4 bases, with 8 bases remaining between them. The germline V gene encodes CDR1 SGHRS and CDR2 YFSETQ. The CDR3 length is 14 residues. The sequence derives from a human donor with active or convalescent COVID-19. The donor label of this sample is uncertain. The chain joins TRBV5-1 to TRBJ1-5; no reliable D call. The specimen sequenced was peripheral blood. The CDR3 region has the DNA TGCGCCAGCAGCTTGGCCGGGTTAAATCAGCCCCAGCATTTT. It encodes CASSLAGLNQPQHF. The complete variable domain, with remaining parts taken from reference TRBV5-1 and TRBJ1-5, reads KAGVTQTPRYLIKTRGQQVTLSCSPISGHRSVSWYQQTPGQGLQFLFEYFSETQRNKGNFPGRFSGRQFSNSRSEMNVSTLELGDSALYLCASSLAGLNQPQHFGDGTRLSIL.